The next 13 T cell receptor beta chains were all read from a single sample in a study of T cell changes during pregnancy in multiple sclerosis. Using immunoSEQ multiplex PCR, the repertoire was profiled, and TCRdb retains in-frame clones only, with some absent. The table shows 75,000 to 100,000 clones, with around 94% occurring only once. The sample here was peripheral blood, taken after pregnancy. These receptors were collected from a female donor with multiple sclerosis, enrolled in a pregnancy study.

This clone was observed a few times. This chain connects TRBV11-1 to TRBJ2-5, with 8 positions matching TRBD2. CDR3 length: 15 amino acids. The trim removed 5 bases at V and 6 bases at J, leaving 11 bases unmatched. Per germline, CDR1 SGHAT and CDR2 FQDESV (reference sequence). CDR3 sequence (DNA): TGTGCCAGCAGCGAAACTAGCGGTCCCCAGAAGACCCAGTACTTC. Translated, it gives CASSETSGPQKTQYF.

V gene TRBV7-6 combines with J gene TRBJ2-2; 7 positions agree with TRBD2. Germline assignment: CDR1 SGHVS and CDR2 FNYEAQ. The CDR3 has 18 residues. Germline trimming cut 6 bases from V and 0 bases from J; bases unmatched to any gene: 13. The CDR3 DNA sequence: TGTGCCAGCAGTTATACGCTCTCCGCGGGAGCGAACACCGGGGAGCTGTTTTTT. This gives the protein CASSYTLSAGANTGELFF.

The chain recombines TRBV19 with TRBJ1-2; D might be TRBD1 (5 bases). Per germline, CDR1 LNHDA and CDR2 SQIVND (reference sequence). CDR3 length equals 14 residues. V was pared by 2 bases and J by 3 bases, with 10 bases between. The chain's CDR3 is CASSITGPYYGYTF. CDR3 DNA: TGTGCCAGTAGTATAACAGGACCCTACTATGGCTACACCTTC.

This chain links TRBV7-2 with TRBJ1-1; possibly TRBD1 for D (6 bases). Germline V gives CDR1 SGHTA, CDR2 FQGNSA. Trimming took 6 bases from V and 3 from J, leaving 17 bases between them. The CDR3 length is 15 residues. CDR3 nucleotide sequence: TGTGCCAGCAGACCCAGACAGGTCGAACACACTGAAGCTTTCTTT. Residues: CASRPRQVEHTEAFF.

The chain joins TRBV5-1 to TRBJ2-1; TRBD1 is a possible D gene (6 bases). This CDR3 contains 16 residues. CDR1 is SGHRS and CDR2 is YFSETQ in the germline V gene. V lost 4 bases and J 5 bases, leaving 19 bases between the germline ends. The CDR3 nucleotides are TGCGCCAGCAGCGTCATGTGGACAGATAGAAACAATGAGCAGTTCTTC. Its translation: CASSVMWTDRNNEQFF.

This chain links TRBV16 with TRBJ2-5; D unresolved. V was cut by 8 bases and J by 2 bases, with 9 bases left in between. In germline, CDR1 is KGHSY, CDR2 FQNENV. This CDR3 contains 12 residues. CDR3 sequence reads: CASGVQQETQYF. DNA for the CDR3: TGTGCCAGCGGAGTCCAGCAAGAGACCCAGTACTTC.

This chain joins TRBV11-3 and TRBJ1-1; D call uncertain. V shed 4 bases and J shed 0 bases, with 9 bases lying between them. CDR3 length equals 14 residues. Per germline, CDR1 SGHNT and CDR2 YENEEA. CDR3 DNA sequence: TGTGCCAGCAGCTCTTTAAACTTGAACACTGAAGCTTTCTTT. This codes for CASSSLNLNTEAFF. The full variable domain, with the rest looked up from reference TRBV11-3 and TRBJ1-1, is EAGVVQSPRYKIIEKKQPVAFWCNPISGHNTLYWYLQNLGQGPELLIRYENEEAVDDSQLPKDRFSAERLKGVDSTLKIQPAELGDSAVYLCASSSLNLNTEAFFGQGTRLTVV.

V gene TRBV19 combines with J gene TRBJ2-7; 10 bases map to TRBD1. The CDR3 spans 15 residues. Germline CDR1 LNHDA, CDR2 SQIVND (reference sequence). Unmatched junction bases numbered 7, after V lost 5 bases and J lost 3 bases. In DNA form, the CDR3 reads TGTGCCAGTAGTCCGACCGGGACAGGGGTCTACGAGCAGTACTTC. Encoded protein: CASSPTGTGVYEQYF.

This chain connects TRBV19 to TRBJ2-7; 8 bases are shared with TRBD2. The germline V gene encodes CDR1 LNHDA and CDR2 SQIVND (reference sequence). Trimming cost V 5 bases and J 3 bases; bases outside gene matches: 18. The CDR3 totals 18 residues. The CDR3 bases are TGTGCCAGTAGTCGCACTAGCGGACTAGGCACTAGACACTACGAGCAGTACTTC. Its translation: CASSRTSGLGTRHYEQYF.

The rearrangement uses TRBV4-2 and TRBJ1-6; D is unresolved. This CDR3 spans 14 amino acids. Looked up from germline, CDR1 is LGHNA and CDR2 is YNFKEQ. The V and J ends lost 0 bases and 7 bases respectively, with 7 bases between them. The CDR3 region is CASSQEVRNSPLHF. In DNA form, the CDR3 reads TGTGCCAGCAGCCAAGAAGTACGGAATTCACCCCTCCACTTT.

This chain connects TRBV11-1 to TRBJ2-3, with D perhaps matching TRBD2 (5 bases). The CDR3 runs 13 residues. V lost 5 bases and J lost 6, with 12 bases in between. The germline gives CDR1 SGHAT, CDR2 FQDESV (reference sequence). The CDR3 DNA sequence: TGTGCCAGCAGCATCCCGGGATTTGATACGCAGTATTTT. Translation gives CASSIPGFDTQYF.

The rearrangement joins TRBV9 to TRBJ2-1; D is perhaps TRBD2 (7 bases). The CDR3 loop spans 15 amino acids. CDR1 and CDR2 from the germline V gene are SGDLS and YYNGEE. V dropped 0 bases and J dropped 8 bases, with 15 bases sitting between them. CDR3 protein: CASSVEGGRGDEQFF. DNA for the CDR3: TGTGCCAGCAGCGTAGAGGGGGGGCGAGGAGATGAGCAGTTCTTC.

The chain uses TRBV19 and TRBJ1-2; 9 bases agree with TRBD1. The CDR3 is 15 amino acids. Germline values: CDR1 LNHDA, CDR2 SQIVND (reference sequence). V lost 5 bases and J lost 8; bases outside the gene matches: 12. The CDR3: CASSRSDTGGRGYTF. CDR3 bases: TGTGCCAGTAGTCGGTCGGATACAGGGGGCCGAGGCTACACCTTC.